This T cell receptor beta chain was captured in a study of regulatory T cells in long-lasting Graves disease. In the study overall: Positivity for TSH receptor antibodies plus over 5 years of antithyroid drugs meant persistent Graves' disease.

This clonotype occurred many times. Both iRepertoire HTBI primers and Arm-PCR of CDR3 regions were used to build the TCR beta libraries. TCRdb independently ran MiXCR on the multiplex PCR reads; one entry per CDR3 protein. The data show hundreds of thousands of distinct CDR3 sequences, around 20% seen once. In germline, CDR1 is DFQATT, CDR2 SNEGSKA (reference sequence). Trimming stripped 4 bases from V and 8 bases from J, with 20 bases between. This CDR3 contains 14 residues. The time point here: persistent/refractory GD, antithyroid drugs over 5 years with positive TRAb. The authors made the TCR library using RNA they extracted from PBMCs. EDTA tubes collected approximately 10 milliliters of peripheral blood.

This receptor was identified in a female donor with Graves disease. The chain employs TRBV20-1 and TRBJ1-2; no reliable D call. The material sequenced was peripheral blood mononuclear cells (PBMCs), taken when the disease was refractory, from a patient treated with antithyroid drugs. The CDR3, as DNA: TGCAGTGCTACAGAGGGAGGGAGAGGGATCGGCTACACCTTC. Protein product: CSATEGGRGIGYTF.